These 15 T cell receptor beta chains originate from one sample sequenced in a study of blood T cell repertoires in COVID-19. TCRdb's copy holds only in-frame clones and misses some; the assay was immunoSEQ multiplex PCR. This sample yields under 200,000 clones, of which around 86% are seen a single time; 8% to 10% belongs to the top ten. The sequenced material came from peripheral blood. These receptors came from a man in his 60s with acute or convalescent COVID-19.

The rearrangement uses TRBV6-6 and TRBJ2-1, with 7 bases identical to TRBD2. Trimming cost V 6 bases and J 0 bases; bases outside gene matches: 2. The CDR3 spans 14 residues. Germline CDR1 MNHNY, CDR2 SVGAGI (reference sequence). CDR3 sequence: CASRLADSYNEQFF. The DNA of the CDR3 is TGTGCCAGCAGGCTAGCGGACTCCTACAATGAGCAGTTCTTC.

The V call is TRBV10-3, the J call TRBJ1-1, with TRBD1 matching over 8 bases. The germline V gene has CDR1 ENHRY and CDR2 SYGVKD. CDR3 length equals 14 residues. The trim removed 10 bases at V and 1 base at J, leaving 8 bases unmatched. This chain's CDR3 is CATGTGRRNTEAFF. DNA of the CDR3: TGTGCCACCGGGACAGGACGAAGGAACACTGAAGCTTTCTTT.

The chain employs TRBV5-4 and TRBJ2-7; 10 nucleotides line up with TRBD1. CDR3 length: 16 residues. Germline values: CDR1 SGHNT, CDR2 YYREEE (reference sequence). V gave up 2 bases and J gave up 0 bases; unmatched junction bases: 5. The CDR3 here is CASSFGQGGSSYEQYF. The DNA for the CDR3 is TGTGCCAGCAGCTTTGGACAGGGGGGGTCCTCCTACGAGCAGTACTTC.

This clone was seen only once. The chain links TRBV2 to TRBJ2-7, with D unclear. V lost 1 base to trimming and J lost 0 bases, with 7 bases between them. Germline V gene data show CDR1 as SNHLY and CDR2 as FYNNEI. The CDR3 has 14 amino acids. The CDR3, as DNA: TGTGCCAGCAGTGAAGGCGGCAGCTCCTACGAGCAGTACTTC. It encodes CASSEGGSSYEQYF.

V usage is TRBV5-4 and J usage is TRBJ1-1; 9 positions match TRBD1. V gave up 4 bases and J gave up 10 bases; unmatched junction bases: 14. The CDR3 consists of 15 residues. The germline gives CDR1 SGHNT, CDR2 YYREEE (reference sequence). The CDR3 is CASSAAGTGRLVAFF. In nucleotides, the CDR3 is TGTGCCAGCAGCGCCGCCGGGACAGGGCGTCTTGTAGCTTTCTTT.

The genes are TRBV29-1 and TRBJ1-2; 7 bases fit TRBD1. V was pared by 6 bases and J by 4 bases, with 11 bases of the junction left unmatched. CDR1 is SQVTM, CDR2 ANQGSEA, per germline. The CDR3 is 14 amino acids. CDR3 sequence: CSVTTRDSRYGYTF. The DNA of the CDR3 is TGCAGCGTCACCACCCGGGACAGCCGCTATGGCTACACCTTC.

The chain carries TRBV2 and TRBJ2-4, with 8 bases that match TRBD1. J gave up 4 bases and V 7 bases, and 6 bases lay outside the gene matches. This CDR3 spans 14 amino acids. The germline CDR1 and CDR2 sequences are SNHLY and FYNNEI. The CDR3 sequence is CASTPDRVKNIQYF. CDR3 in DNA: TGTGCCAGCACCCCGGACAGGGTAAAAAACATTCAGTACTTC. Full variable domain (outside the CDR3, taken from reference TRBV2 and TRBJ2-4): EPEVTQTPSHQVTQMGQEVILRCVPISNHLYFYWYRQILGQKVEFLVSFYNNEISEKSEIFDDQFSVERPDGSNFTLKIRSTKLEDSAMYFCASTPDRVKNIQYFGAGTRLSVL.

This clone appeared a single time. V usage is TRBV5-8 and J usage is TRBJ1-1, with 8 bases matching TRBD1. The V gene's germline CDR1 is SGHTS and CDR2 YDEGEE. V lost 4 bases to trimming and J lost 5 bases; unmatched junction nucleotides: 7. The CDR3 sequence is 14 residues long. The CDR3 spells CASSHYRDRTEAFF. DNA of the CDR3: TGTGCCAGCAGCCATTACAGGGACAGGACTGAAGCTTTCTTT.

The chain has TRBV19 and TRBJ1-5; TRBD1 is a possible D gene (6 bases). This CDR3 spans 13 amino acids. V was clipped by 6 bases and J by 7 bases, with 13 bases between them. Germline V gene sequence: CDR1 LNHDA, CDR2 SQIVND (reference sequence). The CDR3: CASSGGGRQPQHF. CDR3 in DNA: TGTGCCAGTAGCGGGGGGGGGCGCCAGCCCCAGCATTTT.

This clone was detected only once. This sequence joins TRBV6-5 and TRBJ1-2; perhaps TRBD1 as D (5 bases). The CDR3 is 14 amino acids. The V and J ends lost 7 bases and 5 bases respectively, with 17 bases between them. Germline V gene sequence: CDR1 MNHEY, CDR2 SVGAGI. CDR3 loop: CASKDREGSYGYTF. Here the CDR3 DNA reads TGTGCCAGCAAAGATCGGGAGGGGTCTTATGGCTACACCTTC.

The chain carries TRBV7-9 and TRBJ2-2; 11 bases are a match to TRBD2. After removal of 5 bases from V and 1 base from J, the junction contained 6 bases not matched to a gene. The CDR3 is made up of 17 amino acids. Germline CDR1 and CDR2: SEHNR and FQNEAQ (reference sequence). The CDR3 reads CASSLPGLAVNTGELFF. Written as DNA, the CDR3 is TGTGCCAGCAGCCTACCGGGACTAGCGGTGAACACCGGGGAGCTGTTTTTT. Supplemented by reference TRBV7-9 and TRBJ2-2, the full variable domain reads DTGVSQNPRHKITKRGQNVTFRCDPISEHNRLYWYRQTLGQGPEFLTYFQNEAQLEKSRLLSDRFSAERPKGSFSTLEIQRTEQGDSAMYLCASSLPGLAVNTGELFFGEGSRLTVL.

The rearrangement links TRBV6-5 to TRBJ2-5, with 10 positions matching TRBD2. Germline assignment: CDR1 MNHEY and CDR2 SVGAGI. This CDR3 comprises 15 residues. Trimming cost V 2 bases and J 5 bases; bases outside gene matches: 5. The chain's CDR3 is CASSYGASGSETQYF. The DNA for the CDR3 is TGTGCCAGCAGTTACGGGGCTAGCGGGAGTGAGACCCAGTACTTC.

The rearrangement joins TRBV5-1 to TRBJ2-2, with a weak D call TRBD1 (5 bases). Germline V CDR1 and CDR2: SGHRS, YFSETQ. The CDR3 consists of 12 residues. Trimming removed 5 bases from V and 7 bases from J, with 9 bases in between. DNA for the CDR3: TGCGCCAGCAGGCCAGGGAACGGGGAGCTGTTTTTT. This sequence encodes CASRPGNGELFF.

This sequence joins TRBV10-2 and TRBJ1-1, with TRBD1 as a possible D gene (6 bases). Trimming removed 6 bases from V and 6 bases from J, with 8 bases in between. Germline CDR1 is WSHSY and CDR2 is SAAADI. This CDR3 is 11 amino acids long. CDR3 loop: CASRSGAEAFF. CDR3 coding DNA: TGCGCCAGCAGGTCAGGGGCTGAAGCTTTCTTT.

In this sample, this clone turned up once. An end of the junction does not agree with germline; a read error may underlie this. The J gene is TRBJ1-6, the V gene TRBV5-1; the match to TRBD1 covers 7 bases. The CDR3 spans 13 residues. Germline V CDR1 and CDR2: SGHRS, YFSETQ. The CDR3 DNA follows: TGCGCCAGCAGCTCCACCTTCGGGACAGAATATTACTTT. Protein: CASSSTFGTEYYF.